What follows is one TCR beta chain and its context. This sample includes further DNA sequences coding for the same CDR3. This sample is drawn from a study of blood T cell repertoires in COVID-19. Produced via immunoSEQ multiplex PCR; TCRdb's table is partial and in-frame only. Among some 130,000 clones, around 80% were seen once, and the ten largest hold 5.5% to 7%. V lost 6 bases and J 1 base, leaving 9 bases between the germline ends. This CDR3 region has 13 residues. Per germline, CDR1 SNHLY and CDR2 FYNNEI. The sequence was obtained from a woman aged 45-65 years who had recovered from COVID-19. The V and J genes are TRBV2 and TRBJ1-1, with a possible D match to TRBD1 (6 bases). What was sequenced was PBMCs or T cells enriched from blood (not recorded which). Here the CDR3 reads CASSLQGNTEAFF. CDR3 DNA sequence: TGTGCCAGCAGCCTACAGGGGAACACTGAAGCTTTCTTT.